The 32 T cell receptor beta chains below were found in one sample sequenced in a study of blood T cell repertoires in COVID-19. Method: immunoSEQ multiplex PCR; TCRdb's copy keeps in-frame clones and lacks some. The sample yields roughly 190,000 clones, about 90% seen once. The sample comprised peripheral blood. The receptors stem from a woman between 55 and 75 years old with COVID-19, enrolled during active disease.

The V gene is TRBV10-3, the J gene TRBJ2-2, with 7 bases lining up with TRBD1. The CDR3 has 13 amino acids. Germline trimming cut 7 bases from V and 6 bases from J; bases unmatched to any gene: 5. CDR1 is ENHRY, CDR2 SYGVKD, per germline. This CDR3 is CAITEQGSGELFF. CDR3 coding DNA: TGTGCCATCACCGAACAGGGGTCCGGGGAGCTGTTTTTT.

J is TRBJ1-6 and V is TRBV18; no reliable D call. Between the trimmed V and J ends, which lost 2 bases and 7 bases, there was a span of 9 bases. The CDR3 runs 14 residues. Germline-derived CDR1 and CDR2 are KGHSH and LQKENI. Here the CDR3 DNA reads TGTGCCAGCTCACCAGAGTTCCTAAATTCACCCCTCCACTTT. Translation gives CASSPEFLNSPLHF.

This chain's CDR3 is CASSTLGRGTDTQYF. The CDR3 DNA reads as TGCGCCAGCAGCACTTTAGGGAGGGGCACAGATACGCAGTATTTT. The chain has TRBV5-1 and TRBJ2-3; 7 nucleotides agree with TRBD2. The junction had 6 bases not matched to a gene; V was cut back by 4 bases and J by 1 base. The CDR3 is 15 residues long. From germline, CDR1 is SGHRS and CDR2 YFSETQ.

This chain uses TRBV7-9 with TRBJ2-2, with 9 bases matching TRBD2. In germline, CDR1 is SEHNR, CDR2 FQNEAQ (reference sequence). The CDR3 is 14 residues long. V trimming: 7 bases; J trimming: 5 bases; junction bases outside the gene matches: 5. CDR3 sequence: CASTVAGETGELFF. The CDR3, as DNA: TGTGCCAGCACCGTAGCGGGAGAGACCGGGGAGCTGTTTTTT. The variable domain in full, completed from reference TRBV7-9 and TRBJ2-2, reads DTGVSQNPRHKITKRGQNVTFRCDPISEHNRLYWYRQTLGQGPEFLTYFQNEAQLEKSRLLSDRFSAERPKGSFSTLEIQRTEQGDSAMYLCASTVAGETGELFFGEGSRLTVL.

The chain uses TRBV5-1 and TRBJ2-1; 9 bases are a match to TRBD1. Germline CDR1 is SGHRS and CDR2 is YFSETQ. The CDR3 spans 17 residues. V was pared by 0 bases and J by 8 bases, with 12 bases of the junction left unmatched. CDR3 residues: CASSLEPPGTGSHEQFF. In nucleotides, the CDR3 is TGCGCCAGCAGCTTGGAGCCACCCGGGACAGGGAGCCATGAGCAGTTCTTC.

This rearrangement joins TRBV29-1 to TRBJ2-5; TRBD2 agrees at 9 bases. Losses at the gene ends were 7 bases for V and 1 base for J; bases not matched to a gene: 4. This CDR3 region has 13 residues. Germline loops: CDR1 SQVTM, CDR2 ANQGSEA. The CDR3 bases are TGCAGCGGAAGACTAGCGGCCCAAGAGACCCAGTACTTC. This translates into CSGRLAAQETQYF.

This chain joins TRBV3-1 (or the pseudogene TRBV3-2) and TRBJ2-1; 7 bases align to TRBD2. The CDR3 is 15 residues long. The germline V gene has CDR1 LGHDT and CDR2 YNNKEL (reference sequence). The V segment lost 4 bases and the J segment 8 bases; nucleotides outside the gene matches: 11. The CDR3 nucleotides are TGTGCCAGCAGCCGATTTCGATCTAGCGGAGATGAGCAGTTCTTC. This encodes CASSRFRSSGDEQFF.

This chain uses TRBV9 with TRBJ2-7; 7 nucleotides agree with TRBD2. This CDR3 has 15 amino acids. The germline V gene has CDR1 SGDLS and CDR2 YYNGEE. Germline trimming cut 3 bases from V and 4 bases from J; bases unmatched to any gene: 10. DNA of the CDR3: TGTGCCAGCAGCGGAGGAAGCGGGATCAGATACGAGCAGTACTTC. Translating gives CASSGGSGIRYEQYF.

The V and J genes are TRBV18 and TRBJ2-7; 7 nucleotides match TRBD1. CDR3 size: 12 residues. Germline-derived CDR1 and CDR2 are KGHSH and LQKENI. V gave up 6 bases and J gave up 6 bases; unmatched junction bases: 5. The CDR3 loop is CASSPRQGEQYF. The CDR3 DNA is TGTGCCAGCTCTCCTAGACAGGGCGAGCAGTACTTC.

The chain couples TRBV30 to TRBJ2-7; 11 nucleotides match TRBD2. V trimming: 0 bases; J trimming: 1 base; junction bases outside the gene matches: 11. Germline loops: CDR1 GTSNPN, CDR2 SVGIG (reference sequence). The CDR3 length is 18 residues. As DNA, the CDR3 is TGTGCCTGGAGTGTCGACCCGATTCTAGCGGGAGGTTCCTACGAGCAGTACTTC. Its translation: CAWSVDPILAGGSYEQYF.

The gene calls are TRBV6-5 and TRBJ2-2, with 9 positions matching TRBD1. Trimming took 1 base from V and 1 from J; bases not matched to a gene: 1. The CDR3 contains 16 residues. The germline CDR1 and CDR2 sequences are MNHEY and SVGAGI. The CDR3 region is CASSYYRGLNTGELFF. CDR3 DNA sequence: TGTGCCAGCAGTTACTACAGGGGGCTGAACACCGGGGAGCTGTTTTTT.

This clone has just one count. The chain recombines TRBV28 with TRBJ2-1; TRBD2 matches at 8 bases. The length of the CDR3 is 15 residues. Germline CDR1 reads MDHEN; CDR2 reads SYDVKM. V shed 1 base, J shed 7 bases, and the junction held 6 bases outside the gene matches. The CDR3 loop reads CASSLLLAARNEQFF. The CDR3 DNA follows: TGTGCCAGCAGTTTATTACTAGCGGCCAGGAATGAGCAGTTCTTC. Based on the CDR3 plus reference TRBV28 and TRBJ2-1, the full variable domain is DVKVTQSSRYLVKRTGEKVFLECVQDMDHENMFWYRQDPGLGLRLIYFSYDVKMKEKGDIPEGYSVSREKKERFSLILESASTNQTSMYLCASSLLLAARNEQFFGPGTRLTVL.

The CDR3 loop is CASSLHRGYYGYTF. The CDR3 nucleotides read TGTGCCAGCAGCCTCCACAGGGGTTACTATGGCTACACCTTC. The J gene is TRBJ1-2, the V gene TRBV3-1 (or the pseudogene TRBV3-2), with 7 bases fitting TRBD1. The germline V gene has CDR1 LGHDT and CDR2 YNNKEL (reference sequence). The CDR3 consists of 14 residues. The ends lost 4 bases at V and 3 bases at J; junction bases unmatched: 5.

V usage is TRBV6-5 and J usage is TRBJ1-5; tentative D call: TRBD1 (5 bases). V lost 6 bases and J lost 1, with 13 bases in between. There are 15 residues in the CDR3. Germline V lookup: CDR1 MNHEY, CDR2 SVGAGI. This CDR3 is CASRTAGISNQPQHF. The CDR3 nucleotides read TGTGCCAGCAGGACAGCGGGCATAAGCAATCAGCCCCAGCATTTT.

For the CDR3, the DNA is TGTGCCAGCAAGGGACAGGGGGCTGAAGCTTTCTTT. Its protein is CASKGQGAEAFF. The chain recombines TRBV2 with TRBJ1-1, with 11 bases identical to TRBD1. The germline V gene encodes CDR1 SNHLY and CDR2 FYNNEI. The CDR3 has 12 residues. V lost 7 bases and J lost 6; bases outside the gene matches: 1.

The chain carries TRBV5-3 and TRBJ1-5; tentative D call: TRBD1 (6 bases). TRBV5-3 is an ORF, and what it does is uncertain. The CDR3 loop spans 18 amino acids. Trimming left V 0 bases short and J 4 bases short, with 20 bases between. The CDR3 spells CARSLAKGVSLGNQPQHF. The CDR3 nucleotides read TGTGCCAGAAGCTTGGCCAAGGGGGTAAGTCTGGGTAATCAGCCCCAGCATTTT.

The chain uses TRBV27 and TRBJ2-7; TRBD2 aligns across 11 bases. Losses at the gene ends were 6 bases for V and 0 bases for J; bases not matched to a gene: 7. The germline V gene has CDR1 MNHEY and CDR2 SMNVEV (reference sequence). This CDR3 region has 16 residues. The CDR3 nucleotides are TGTGCCAGCAGGCGAGGGGGACTAGCGGACTCCTACGAGCAGTACTTC. It yields the protein CASRRGGLADSYEQYF.

The rearrangement joins TRBV5-1 to TRBJ2-2; TRBD2 agrees at 9 bases. The V gene's germline CDR1 is SGHRS and CDR2 YFSETQ. Unmatched junction bases numbered 4, after V lost 2 bases and J lost 5 bases. The CDR3 contains 15 residues. The CDR3 coding sequence is TGCGCCAGCAGCTTAGCGGGAGGTAGGACCGGGGAGCTGTTTTTT. It is translated as CASSLAGGRTGELFF.

The gene calls are TRBV5-4 and TRBJ1-2; 7 bases are shared with TRBD1. Germline CDR1 and CDR2: SGHNT and YYREEE (reference sequence). The J segment lost 5 bases and the V segment lost 4 bases, leaving 8 bases of the junction unmatched. The CDR3 totals 14 residues. The CDR3 coding sequence is TGTGCCAGCAGCGCAGGGGGAACACCTTATGGCTACACCTTC. Translated, it gives CASSAGGTPYGYTF.

This clone was observed a few times. The chain recombines TRBV6-2 or TRBV6-3 with TRBJ1-5; 10 bases fit TRBD1. Germline-derived CDR1 and CDR2 are MNHEY and SVGEGT. J was trimmed by 6 bases and V by 0 bases; bases with no gene match: 5. The CDR3 runs to 16 residues. The CDR3 loop is CASSYSGGQGGQPQHF. The CDR3 nucleotides read TGTGCCAGCAGTTACTCCGGTGGACAGGGGGGTCAGCCCCAGCATTTT.

Of note for this clone: Additional DNA sequences in this sample encode the identical CDR3. V usage is TRBV18 and J usage is TRBJ1-3; D is unclear. The CDR3 covers 13 residues. CDR1 and CDR2 (germline): KGHSH, LQKENI. Trimming shortened V by 3 bases and J by 4 bases, and 7 bases separated the two germline ends. The CDR3 protein is CASSPSSGNTIYF. CDR3 coding DNA: TGTGCCAGCTCACCCTCCTCGGGAAACACCATATATTTT.

DNA for the CDR3: TGTGCCAGCAGCCAAGTGGATTGGCTAGCGGGAATCTACGAGCAGTACTTC. Amino acids: CASSQVDWLAGIYEQYF. The chain recombines TRBV4-2 with TRBJ2-7, with 9 bases lining up with TRBD2. J lost 3 bases, V lost 1 base, and 10 bases had no gene match. This CDR3 spans 17 amino acids. Germline V gene sequence: CDR1 LGHNA, CDR2 YNFKEQ.

The rearrangement uses TRBV5-1 and TRBJ1-5; D gene ambiguous. From germline, CDR1 is SGHRS and CDR2 YFSETQ. CDR3 length: 17 residues. V was pared by 4 bases and J by 0 bases, with 17 bases between. The DNA for the CDR3 is TGCGCCAGCAGCCCCATAGCCACGTCAAATAGCAATCAGCCCCAGCATTTT. It translates to CASSPIATSNSNQPQHF. The full variable domain, rest sourced from reference TRBV5-1 and TRBJ1-5, is KAGVTQTPRYLIKTRGQQVTLSCSPISGHRSVSWYQQTPGQGLQFLFEYFSETQRNKGNFPGRFSGRQFSNSRSEMNVSTLELGDSALYLCASSPIATSNSNQPQHFGDGTRLSIL.

V usage is TRBV11-2 and J usage is TRBJ2-7, with 12 nucleotides matching TRBD2. The CDR3 length is 16 residues. Germline V gene data show CDR1 as SGHAT and CDR2 as FQNNGV. Unmatched junction bases numbered 11, after V lost 5 bases and J lost 6 bases. DNA for the CDR3: TGTGCCAGCAGCCGGGGACTAGCGGGTAGGCCCTCCGAGCAGTACTTC. Translated, it gives CASSRGLAGRPSEQYF.

The V call is TRBV11-2, the J call TRBJ2-1, with D possibly TRBD2 on 7 matching bases. V was trimmed by 3 bases and J by 4 bases, leaving 19 bases between them. Looked up from germline, CDR1 is SGHAT and CDR2 is FQNNGV. CDR3 length: 17 residues. The CDR3 loop is CASSFPRGGLGYNEQFF. Here the CDR3 DNA reads TGTGCCAGCAGCTTCCCCAGGGGAGGACTAGGGTACAATGAGCAGTTCTTC. Combining the CDR3 with reference TRBV11-2 and TRBJ2-1 gives the whole variable domain EAGVAQSPRYKIIEKRQSVAFWCNPISGHATLYWYQQILGQGPKLLIQFQNNGVVDDSQLPKDRFSAERLKGVDSTLKIQPAKLEDSAVYLCASSFPRGGLGYNEQFFGPGTRLTVL.

The chain combines TRBV4-2 with TRBJ1-5, with 7 positions matching TRBD1. V trimming: 1 base; J trimming: 5 bases; junction bases outside the gene matches: 2. There are 14 residues in the CDR3. Germline loops: CDR1 LGHNA, CDR2 YNFKEQ. This CDR3 is CASSQGDSHQPQHF. The CDR3 DNA reads TGTGCCAGCAGCCAAGGGGACAGCCATCAGCCCCAGCATTTT.

The V and J genes are TRBV5-1 and TRBJ1-1; 12 bases agree with TRBD1. V lost 3 bases and J lost 1; bases outside the gene matches: 10. This CDR3 has 18 amino acids. Germline V gene sequence: CDR1 SGHRS, CDR2 YFSETQ. Here the CDR3 reads CASSSGTGGVWRNTEAFF. The CDR3 nucleotides read TGCGCCAGCAGCTCAGGGACAGGGGGCGTTTGGCGGAACACTGAAGCTTTCTTT.

The CDR3, as DNA: TGTGCCAGCAGCTTATCTACAACAGGGGTCACTGAAGCTTTCTTT. This translates into CASSLSTTGVTEAFF. The genes are TRBV7-2 and TRBJ1-1, with 7 bases lining up with TRBD1. This CDR3 has 15 amino acids. The junction had 7 bases not matched to a gene; V was cut back by 2 bases and J by 4 bases. Germline lookup yields CDR1 SGHTA and CDR2 FQGNSA.

This chain uses TRBV5-1 with TRBJ2-7; 8 nucleotides line up with TRBD1. Germline values: CDR1 SGHRS, CDR2 YFSETQ. The CDR3 extends over 14 amino acids. V was pared by 4 bases and J by 7 bases, with 10 bases of the junction left unmatched. The CDR3 region is CASSPRTGWGEQYF. The CDR3, as DNA: TGCGCCAGCAGCCCGAGGACAGGGTGGGGAGAGCAGTACTTC.

The CDR3 sequence is CASSSDVANWGAEAFF. CDR3 sequence (DNA): TGCGCCAGCAGTTCAGATGTAGCCAATTGGGGGGCTGAAGCTTTCTTT. The chain combines TRBV4-1 with TRBJ1-1, with D possibly TRBD1 on 5 matching bases. CDR3 size: 16 residues. Germline V lookup: CDR1 MGHRA, CDR2 YSYEKL. The germline V and J ends were trimmed by 6 bases and 6 bases, with 23 bases remaining between them.

This rearrangement joins TRBV10-2 to TRBJ1-2, with TRBD1 matching over 10 bases. V lost 6 bases, J lost 4 bases, and 2 bases stayed unmatched. Germline V lookup: CDR1 WSHSY, CDR2 SAAADI. This CDR3 contains 13 residues. Here the CDR3 DNA reads TGCGCCAGCAGGAGGACAGGGGGCTATGGCTACACCTTC. This codes for CASRRTGGYGYTF.

The chain is built from TRBV7-8 and TRBJ1-5; D call uncertain. The V and J ends lost 4 bases and 1 base respectively, with 17 bases between them. CDR1 and CDR2 from the germline V gene are SGHVS and FQNEAQ. The CDR3 has 17 residues. CDR3 DNA sequence: TGTGCCAGCAGCTCACCCTTTGGGCCTCAGAGCAATCAGCCCCAGCATTTT. Amino acid sequence: CASSSPFGPQSNQPQHF.